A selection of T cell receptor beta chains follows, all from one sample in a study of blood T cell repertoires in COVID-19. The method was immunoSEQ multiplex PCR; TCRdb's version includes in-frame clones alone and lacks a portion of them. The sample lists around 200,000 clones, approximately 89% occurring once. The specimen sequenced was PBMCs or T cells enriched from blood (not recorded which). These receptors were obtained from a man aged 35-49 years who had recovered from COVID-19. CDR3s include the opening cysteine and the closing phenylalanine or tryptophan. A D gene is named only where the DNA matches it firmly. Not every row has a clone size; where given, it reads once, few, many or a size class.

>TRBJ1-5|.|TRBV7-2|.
CASSSQWGLSNQPQHF
TGTGCCAGCAGCTCCCAGTGGGGCCTTAGCAATCAGCCCCAGCATTTT
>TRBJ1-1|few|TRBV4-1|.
CASSPEGSNLNTEAFF
TGCGCCAGCAGCCCCGAGGGCAGTAACTTGAACACTGAAGCTTTCTTT
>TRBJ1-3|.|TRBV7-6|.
CASSLAVYSGNTIYF
TGTGCCAGCAGCTTAGCTGTATACTCTGGAAACACCATATATTTT
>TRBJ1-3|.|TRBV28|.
CASSPSVANTIYF
TGTGCCAGCAGCCCTAGCGTGGCAAACACCATATATTTT
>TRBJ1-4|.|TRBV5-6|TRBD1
CASSRRGWEKLFF
TGTGCCAGCAGTCGCAGGGGGTGGGAAAAACTGTTTTTT
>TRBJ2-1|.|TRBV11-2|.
CASSRSLAEAYNEQFF
TGTGCCAGCAGCCGAAGCTTAGCGGAGGCCTACAATGAGCAGTTCTTC
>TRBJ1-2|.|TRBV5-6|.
CASSLVSRDGYTF
TGTGCCAGCAGCTTGGTTTCACGGGATGGCTACACCTTC
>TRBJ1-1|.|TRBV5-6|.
CASSSGGTEAFF
TGTGCCAGCAGCTCGGGAGGCACTGAAGCTTTCTTT
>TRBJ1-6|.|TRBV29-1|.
CSVQQGLNSPLHF
TGCAGCGTACAACAGGGCCTTAATTCACCCCTCCACTTT
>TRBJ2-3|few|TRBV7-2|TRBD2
CASSLGTSGLRDTQYF
TGTGCCAGCAGCTTAGGGACTAGCGGTCTCCGAGATACGCAGTATTTT
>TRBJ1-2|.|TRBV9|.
CASSVHGGRDGYTF
TGTGCCAGCAGCGTGCACGGGGGAAGGGATGGCTACACCTTC
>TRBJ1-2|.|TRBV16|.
CASSQSRRGSANYGYTF
TGTGCCAGCAGCCAATCTAGGAGGGGATCAGCTAACTATGGCTACACCTTC
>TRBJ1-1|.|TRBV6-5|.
CASSYSGYTEAFF
TGTGCCAGCAGTTATTCGGGGTACACTGAAGCTTTCTTT
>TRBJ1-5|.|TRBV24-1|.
CATSEQNQPQHF
TGTGCCACCAGTGAACAAAATCAGCCCCAGCATTTT
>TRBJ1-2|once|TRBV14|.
CASSQDRGGYTF
TGTGCCAGCAGCCAAGATAGGGGTGGCTACACCTTC
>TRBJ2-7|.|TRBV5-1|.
CASSHRLSSYEQYF
TGCGCCAGCAGCCATCGACTGAGCTCCTACGAGCAGTACTTC
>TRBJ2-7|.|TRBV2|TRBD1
CASSGQGASYEQYF
TGTGCCAGCAGTGGGCAGGGGGCTTCCTACGAGCAGTACTTC
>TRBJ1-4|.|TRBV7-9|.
CASSLVRQGYEKLFF
TGTGCCAGCAGCTTAGTTCGCCAGGGGTATGAAAAACTGTTTTTT
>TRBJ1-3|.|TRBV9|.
CASSPDLEGNTIYF
TGTGCCAGCAGCCCGGATCTGGAGGGAAACACCATATATTTT
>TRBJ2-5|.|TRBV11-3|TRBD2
CASSPDPSSGGLQETQYF
TGTGCCAGCAGCCCCGACCCCTCTAGCGGGGGGTTACAAGAGACCCAGTACTTC
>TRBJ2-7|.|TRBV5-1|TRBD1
CASSLGGTVVNEQYF
TGCGCCAGCAGCTTGGGAGGGACAGTTGTGAACGAGCAGTACTTC